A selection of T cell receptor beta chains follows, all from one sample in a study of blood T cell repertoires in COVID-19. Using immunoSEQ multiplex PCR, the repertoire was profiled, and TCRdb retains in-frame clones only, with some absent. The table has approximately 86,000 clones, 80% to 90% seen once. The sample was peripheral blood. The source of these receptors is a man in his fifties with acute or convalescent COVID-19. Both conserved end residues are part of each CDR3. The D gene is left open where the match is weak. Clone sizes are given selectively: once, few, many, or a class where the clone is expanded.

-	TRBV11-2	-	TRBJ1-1	CASSPRPFEAFF	TGTGCCAGCAGCCCGCGCCCCTTTGAAGCTTTCTTT
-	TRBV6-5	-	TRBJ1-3	CASSYSTDSINLYF	TGTGCCAGCAGTTACTCGACAGACTCCATTAACCTCTATTTT
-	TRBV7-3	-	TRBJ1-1	CASSPDRDTEAFF	TGTGCCAGCAGCCCAGACAGAGACACTGAAGCTTTCTTT
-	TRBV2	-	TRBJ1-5	CASSQYYSNQPQHF	TGTGCCAGCAGTCAGTATTATAGCAATCAGCCCCAGCATTTT
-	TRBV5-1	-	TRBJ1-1	CASSLYSGSSAEAFF	TGCGCCAGCAGCTTGTATTCGGGATCTAGCGCTGAAGCTTTCTTT
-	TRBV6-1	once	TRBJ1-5	CASSGRTVPSNQPQHF	TGTGCCAGCAGTGGAAGGACAGTCCCAAGCAATCAGCCCCAGCATTTT
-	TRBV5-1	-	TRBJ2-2	CASSPEGGLSNTGELFF	TGCGCCAGCAGTCCCGAGGGCGGACTTTCGAACACCGGGGAGCTGTTTTTT
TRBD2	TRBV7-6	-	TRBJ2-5	CASSLDSGGAETQYF	TGTGCCAGCAGCTTAGACAGCGGGGGGGCCGAGACCCAGTACTTC
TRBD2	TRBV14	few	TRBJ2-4	CASSQDNSGGALAKNIQYF	TGTGCCAGCAGCCAAGATAATAGCGGGGGGGCCTTAGCCAAAAACATTCAGTACTTC
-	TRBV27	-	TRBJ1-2	CASSLSRGATGYGYTF	TGTGCCAGCAGTTTATCCAGGGGTGCTACCGGCTATGGCTACACCTTC
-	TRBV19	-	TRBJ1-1	CASSKTGNTEAFF	TGTGCCAGTAGTAAGACAGGAAACACTGAAGCTTTCTTT
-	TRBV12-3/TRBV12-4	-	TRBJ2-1	CASSTTWEQFF	TGTGCCAGCAGCACAACATGGGAGCAGTTCTTC
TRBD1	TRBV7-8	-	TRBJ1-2	CASSLWDRVLSSNYGYTF	TGTGCCAGCAGCTTATGGGACAGGGTCTTATCTTCGAACTATGGCTACACCTTC
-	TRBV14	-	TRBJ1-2	CASSQETGGYTF	TGTGCCAGCAGCCAAGAAACGGGAGGCTACACCTTC
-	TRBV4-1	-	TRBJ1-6	CASSQDQGSGSPLHF	TGCGCCAGCAGCCAAGATCAGGGGTCGGGATCACCCCTCCACTTT
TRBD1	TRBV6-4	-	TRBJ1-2	CASSPLGTGGNYGYTF	TGTGCCAGCAGTCCCCTCGGGACAGGGGGTAACTATGGCTACACCTTC
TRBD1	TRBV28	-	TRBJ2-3	CASHGQGRDTQYF	TGTGCCAGCCATGGACAGGGCAGGGATACGCAGTATTTT
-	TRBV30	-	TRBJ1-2	CAWKAGDYYGYTF	TGTGCCTGGAAGGCAGGGGATTACTATGGCTACACCTTC
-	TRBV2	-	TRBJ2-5	CASGSQETQYF	TGTGCCAGCGGCAGCCAAGAGACCCAGTACTTC
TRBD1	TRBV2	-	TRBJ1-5	CASTGTGGEQPQHF	TGTGCCAGCACCGGGACAGGGGGCGAGCAGCCCCAGCATTTT
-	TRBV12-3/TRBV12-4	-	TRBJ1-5	CASSLRQPQHF	TGTGCCAGCAGTTTACGGCAGCCCCAGCATTTT
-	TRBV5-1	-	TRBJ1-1	CASQGFEDTEAFF	TGCGCCAGCCAAGGATTTGAGGACACTGAAGCTTTCTTT
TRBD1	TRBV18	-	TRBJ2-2	CASSSTGDTGELFF	TGTGCCAGCTCATCGACAGGGGACACCGGGGAGCTGTTTTTT
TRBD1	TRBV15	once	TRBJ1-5	CATSPDRVRQPQHF	TGTGCCACCAGCCCTGACAGGGTCCGTCAGCCCCAGCATTTT
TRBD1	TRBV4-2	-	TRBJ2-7	CASSPRQGIYEQYF	TGTGCCAGCAGCCCCCGACAGGGGATCTACGAGCAGTACTTC
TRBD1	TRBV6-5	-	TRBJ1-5	CASSPRTGEPQHF	TGTGCCAGCAGTCCTAGGACAGGGGAGCCCCAGCATTTT
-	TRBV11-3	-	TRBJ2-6	CASSLGLQGSGANVLTF	TGTGCCAGCAGCTTGGGATTACAGGGATCTGGGGCCAACGTCCTGACTTTC
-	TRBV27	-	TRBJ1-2	CASSFSYLSRWQDYGYTF	TGTGCCAGCAGTTTTTCTTACCTTTCTCGGTGGCAGGACTATGGCTACACCTTC
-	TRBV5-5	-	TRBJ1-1	CASSPLARGFGTEAFF	TGTGCCAGCAGCCCTCTAGCGCGCGGGTTCGGCACTGAAGCTTTCTTT
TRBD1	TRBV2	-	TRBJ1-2	CASSNNRGHYGYTF	TGTGCCAGCAGTAACAACAGGGGGCACTATGGCTACACCTTC
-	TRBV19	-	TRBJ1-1	CASSPTATQAPMNTEAFF	TGTGCCAGTAGTCCTACCGCGACGCAGGCCCCAATGAACACTGAAGCTTTCTTT
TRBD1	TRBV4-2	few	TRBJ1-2	CASSQRGQGDQGYTF	TGTGCCAGCAGCCAAAGGGGACAGGGGGATCAGGGCTACACCTTC
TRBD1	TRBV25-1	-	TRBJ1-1	CASSGTGGTEAFF	TGTGCCAGCAGTGGGACAGGGGGAACTGAAGCTTTCTTT
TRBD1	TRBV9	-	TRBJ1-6	CASSVDGQEDSPLHF	TGTGCCAGCAGCGTAGATGGACAGGAGGATTCACCCCTCCACTTT
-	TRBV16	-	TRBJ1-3	CASSQFDTLGNTIYF	TGTGCCAGCAGCCAATTTGATACATTGGGAAACACCATATATTTT